Presented here are 30 T cell receptor beta chains from one specimen sequenced in a study of T cell clones after liver transplantation. Profiling relied on immunoSEQ multiplex PCR, and the TCRdb table lists in-frame clones only, not all of them. The sample holds roughly 120,000 clones, 90% seen once. Sequenced material: CD4+ T cells from blood, taken 12 months after liver transplant. These receptors were taken from a human patient who received a liver transplant. Some T cells may have originated in the graft donor.

This rearrangement joins TRBV29-1 to TRBJ2-3, with D unresolved. The V end was cut by 4 bases, the J end by 2 bases, with 10 bases between. The germline CDR1 and CDR2 sequences are SQVTM and ANQGSEA. This CDR3 contains 13 residues. The CDR3 sequence is CSVGLRFTDTQYF. CDR3 nucleotide sequence: TGCAGCGTTGGGTTGCGGTTCACAGATACGCAGTATTTT.

This chain links TRBV5-4 with TRBJ2-3; D is perhaps TRBD2 (6 bases). Trimming stripped 1 base from V and 4 bases from J, with 13 bases between. Germline CDR1 and CDR2: SGHNT and YYREEE (reference sequence). This CDR3 is built from 15 residues. CDR3 region: CASSLHGSSADTQYF. For the CDR3, the DNA is TGTGCCAGCAGCTTGCACGGGAGTAGTGCAGATACGCAGTATTTT.

This clone was detected only once. The chain employs TRBV11-2 and TRBJ1-5; 10 bases match TRBD1. The J segment lost 4 bases and the V segment lost 1 base, leaving 1 base of the junction unmatched. CDR3 length: 15 residues. In germline, CDR1 is SGHAT, CDR2 FQNNGV. CDR3 coding DNA: TGTGCCAGCAGCTTAGGGGACAGGGGTAATCAGCCCCAGCATTTT. As protein: CASSLGDRGNQPQHF. Supplemented by reference TRBV11-2 and TRBJ1-5, the full variable domain reads EAGVAQSPRYKIIEKRQSVAFWCNPISGHATLYWYQQILGQGPKLLIQFQNNGVVDDSQLPKDRFSAERLKGVDSTLKIQPAKLEDSAVYLCASSLGDRGNQPQHFGDGTRLSIL.

The rearrangement links TRBV11-3 to TRBJ1-1, with a tentative D call TRBD1 (6 bases). There are 16 residues in the CDR3. Trimming left V 6 bases short and J 6 bases short, with 23 bases between. Germline values: CDR1 SGHNT, CDR2 YENEEA. CDR3 nucleotide sequence: TGTGCCAGCAGTCAAAGGACAGTCGACTTAGGAGCTGAAGCTTTCTTT. Translated: CASSQRTVDLGAEAFF.

The V call is TRBV11-3, the J call TRBJ2-4, with 8 positions matching TRBD1. Per the germline V gene, CDR1 is SGHNT and CDR2 is YENEEA. This CDR3 region has 14 residues. Trimming at V came to 5 bases and at J to 3 bases, leaving 3 bases not matched to a gene. CDR3 DNA sequence: TGTGCCAGCAGCACACAGGGGGACAAAAACATTCAGTACTTC. The encoded protein is CASSTQGDKNIQYF.

The chain couples TRBV11-3 to TRBJ2-7; D is uncertain. The CDR3 consists of 14 residues. V lost 1 base and J lost 2, with 9 bases in between. From germline, CDR1 is SGHNT and CDR2 YENEEA. CDR3 bases: TGTGCCAGCAGCTTAGTCCCGGAAACCTACGAGCAGTACTTC. This translates into CASSLVPETYEQYF.

This clone occurred once. The V gene is TRBV7-9, the J gene TRBJ1-1; D unresolved. This CDR3 has 13 amino acids. Trimming stripped 2 bases from V and 1 base from J, with 5 bases between. CDR1 and CDR2 from the germline V gene are SEHNR and FQNEAQ (reference sequence). CDR3 coding DNA: TGTGCCAGCAGCTTACAGGAGAACACTGAAGCTTTCTTT. This encodes CASSLQENTEAFF.

V gene TRBV2 combines with J gene TRBJ2-3; D tentatively fits TRBD1 or TRBD2 (5 bases each). Per the germline V gene, CDR1 is SNHLY and CDR2 is FYNNEI. V was trimmed by 5 bases and J by 6 bases, leaving 18 bases between them. The CDR3 contains 15 residues. The CDR3 is CASSRGTARRDTQYF. CDR3 nucleotide sequence: TGTGCCAGCAGTCGAGGGACCGCACGTCGGGATACGCAGTATTTT.

This chain uses TRBV7-8 with TRBJ1-1; 10 bases fit TRBD1. This CDR3 contains 15 residues. Germline CDR1 reads SGHVS; CDR2 reads FQNEAQ. J was trimmed by 4 bases and V by 4 bases; bases with no gene match: 6. The CDR3 region is CASSSGQGLGTEAFF. Here the CDR3 DNA reads TGTGCCAGCAGCTCGGGACAGGGGTTAGGCACTGAAGCTTTCTTT.

This clone appeared once. This sequence joins TRBV30 and TRBJ2-5; 16 bases are a match to TRBD2. Germline V lookup: CDR1 GTSNPN, CDR2 SVGIG (reference sequence). Trimming at V came to 4 bases and at J to 9 bases, leaving 8 bases not matched to a gene. The CDR3 sequence is 15 residues long. The CDR3 loop is CAWTPGLAGGGAQYF. The CDR3 bases are TGTGCCTGGACGCCGGGACTAGCGGGAGGGGGGGCCCAGTACTTC.

This chain uses TRBV11-3 with TRBJ1-3, with a possible D match to TRBD1 (5 bases). Trimming took off 5 bases at V and 0 bases at J, with 8 bases between the two ends. The V gene's germline CDR1 is SGHNT and CDR2 YENEEA. CDR3 length: 14 residues. CDR3: CASSPTDSGNTIYF. The CDR3, as DNA: TGTGCCAGCAGCCCGACAGACTCTGGAAACACCATATATTTT.

The chain recombines TRBV14 with TRBJ1-1, with a possible D match to TRBD1 (5 bases). The V and J ends lost 5 bases and 5 bases respectively, with 12 bases between them. The CDR3 length is 13 residues. Germline assignment: CDR1 SGHDN and CDR2 FVKESK. This CDR3 reads CASSVRVGTEAFF. CDR3 nucleotide sequence: TGTGCCAGCAGCGTCAGGGTTGGGACTGAAGCTTTCTTT.

This clone appeared once. V usage is TRBV5-1 and J usage is TRBJ2-1; the match to TRBD2 covers 8 bases. V lost 2 bases and J lost 4; bases outside the gene matches: 8. The CDR3 loop spans 16 amino acids. Germline V gives CDR1 SGHRS, CDR2 YFSETQ. The CDR3 reads CASSFSSTSGYNEQFF. The CDR3 bases are TGCGCCAGCAGCTTTTCCTCTACTAGCGGTTACAATGAGCAGTTCTTC.

The chain couples TRBV11-3 to TRBJ2-5; 14 bases are a match to TRBD2. This CDR3 contains 16 residues. V lost 4 bases, J lost 5 bases, and 6 bases stayed unmatched. Germline values: CDR1 SGHNT, CDR2 YENEEA. The CDR3, as DNA: TGTGCCAGCAGCTCGGGACTAGCGGGAGATCGGGAGACCCAGTACTTC. Translated, it gives CASSSGLAGDRETQYF. The full variable domain, its missing parts supplied by reference TRBV11-3 and TRBJ2-5, is EAGVVQSPRYKIIEKKQPVAFWCNPISGHNTLYWYLQNLGQGPELLIRYENEEAVDDSQLPKDRFSAERLKGVDSTLKIQPAELGDSAVYLCASSSGLAGDRETQYFGPGTRLLVL.

This CDR3 is CASSLDMTSGFSYEQYF. The DNA for the CDR3 is TGTGCCAGCAGCTTAGACATGACTAGCGGATTCTCCTACGAGCAGTACTTC. V is TRBV7-8 and J is TRBJ2-7, with 9 bases aligning to TRBD2. CDR1 and CDR2 (germline): SGHVS, FQNEAQ. The J segment lost 0 bases and the V segment lost 1 base, leaving 7 bases of the junction unmatched. The CDR3 extends over 17 amino acids.

This clone was picked up one time. The chain recombines TRBV5-6 with TRBJ1-2; 7 nucleotides align to TRBD1. V was clipped by 0 bases and J by 7 bases; unmatched bases: 6. Per the germline V gene, CDR1 is SGHDT and CDR2 is YYEEEE. The CDR3 is 14 residues long. CDR3 nucleotides: TGTGCCAGCAGCTTGGACAGGGGTCTTTCTGGCTACACCTTC. Amino acids: CASSLDRGLSGYTF. The full variable domain, with the rest looked up from reference TRBV5-6 and TRBJ1-2, is DAGVTQSPTHLIKTRGQQVTLRCSPKSGHDTVSWYQQALGQGPQFIFQYYEEEERQRGNFPDRFSGHQFPNYSSELNVNALLLGDSALYLCASSLDRGLSGYTFGSGTRLTVV.

The chain recombines TRBV5-1 with TRBJ2-3, with a possible D match to TRBD2 (5 bases). The CDR3 extends over 15 amino acids. Germline CDR1 SGHRS, CDR2 YFSETQ. Trimming removed 0 bases at V and 4 bases at J, with 12 bases between. CDR3 DNA: TGCGCCAGCAGCTTGGCAGCGGCCGGGGCAGATACGCAGTATTTT. Translation gives CASSLAAAGADTQYF. Variable domain in full (rest from reference TRBV5-1 and TRBJ2-3): KAGVTQTPRYLIKTRGQQVTLSCSPISGHRSVSWYQQTPGQGLQFLFEYFSETQRNKGNFPGRFSGRQFSNSRSEMNVSTLELGDSALYLCASSLAAAGADTQYFGPGTRLTVL.

The J gene is TRBJ2-2, the V gene TRBV23-1; D could derive from TRBD1 or TRBD2 (6 bases each). TRBV23-1 is an ORF, with its function uncertain. V was cut by 7 bases and J by 1 base, with 19 bases left in between. The CDR3 has 17 residues. The CDR3 DNA reads TGCGCCAGCAATTTTCTGGGGGGCCCACGGAACACCGGGGAGCTGTTTTTT. Protein product: CASNFLGGPRNTGELFF.

The chain combines TRBV4-1 with TRBJ2-3, with 11 bases fitting TRBD2. Germline loops: CDR1 MGHRA, CDR2 YSYEKL. With V trimmed by 0 bases and J by 10 bases, 21 bases remained unmatched. This CDR3 spans 20 amino acids. CDR3 residues: CASSQDIGSFVTSGSSPQYF. The CDR3 DNA reads as TGCGCCAGCAGCCAAGATATTGGGTCTTTTGTTACTAGCGGGAGCTCTCCGCAGTATTTT.

V and J are TRBV11-2 and TRBJ2-2; no reliable D call. The CDR3 consists of 13 residues. Germline V lookup: CDR1 SGHAT, CDR2 FQNNGV. The V gene lost 2 bases and the J gene lost 2 bases, with 3 bases spanning the gap. The CDR3 loop is CASSLRNTGELFF. The CDR3, as DNA: TGTGCCAGCAGCTTACGTAACACCGGGGAGCTGTTTTTT.

The V gene is TRBV7-2, the J gene TRBJ2-1; the D is unclear. Trimming pared 1 base from V and 8 bases from J, leaving 9 bases between. Germline V gene sequence: CDR1 SGHTA, CDR2 FQGNSA. The CDR3 spans 13 residues. Written as DNA, the CDR3 is TGTGCCAGCAGCTTAGTCCTTTTCGATGAGCAGTTCTTC. Amino acids: CASSLVLFDEQFF.

CDR3 coding DNA: TGTGCCAGTAGTAGTACCGGGACGGGGGCCTACGAGCAGTACTTC. It is translated as CASSSTGTGAYEQYF. The chain recombines TRBV19 with TRBJ2-7; tentatively, D is TRBD2 (6 bases). This CDR3 comprises 15 residues. Trimming removed 4 bases from V and 2 bases from J, with 15 bases in between. CDR1 is LNHDA and CDR2 is SQIVND in the germline V gene (reference sequence).

The chain combines TRBV5-1 with TRBJ2-7; D is possibly TRBD1 (5 bases). Trimming removed 1 base from V and 2 bases from J, with 13 bases in between. Germline CDR1 reads SGHRS; CDR2 reads YFSETQ. The CDR3 sequence is 15 residues long. CDR3 nucleotides: TGCGCCAGCAGCTTGTTAGGCCAGGGCCCCTACGAGCAGTACTTC. This codes for CASSLLGQGPYEQYF.

This chain uses TRBV12-1 with TRBJ2-5; TRBD2 was called by the table and not checked on the DNA. TRBV12-1 is annotated as a pseudogene. The CDR3 spans 14 residues. The CDR3 is CASSSGLAGETQYF. As DNA, the CDR3 is TGTGCCAGCAGCTCAGGACTAGCTGGTGAGACCCAGTACTTC.

The V and J genes are TRBV11-2 and TRBJ2-2, with 14 nucleotides matching TRBD2. The V gene's germline CDR1 is SGHAT and CDR2 FQNNGV. Trimming took 4 bases from V and 4 from J; bases not matched to a gene: 8. This CDR3 comprises 18 residues. CDR3 loop: CASSSKTSGRAGTGELFF. Here the CDR3 DNA reads TGTGCCAGCAGCTCCAAGACTAGCGGGAGGGCCGGCACCGGGGAGCTGTTTTTT.

A few counts support this clone. V usage is TRBV2 and J usage is TRBJ2-7; D remains ambiguous. The CDR3 is 11 residues long. CDR1 is SNHLY, CDR2 FYNNEI, per germline. V lost 6 bases and J 4 bases, leaving 7 bases between the germline ends. In DNA, the CDR3 is TGTGCCAGCAGCCCCCGATACGAGCAGTACTTC. Protein: CASSPRYEQYF.

The genes are TRBV7-9 and TRBJ1-2; maybe TRBD1 (5 bases). The V gene lost 6 bases and the J gene lost 3 bases, with 14 bases spanning the gap. This CDR3 has 14 amino acids. Per the germline V gene, CDR1 is SEHNR and CDR2 is FQNEAQ (reference sequence). The CDR3 here is CASRTPGRDYGYTF. The CDR3 DNA sequence: TGTGCCAGCAGGACGCCGGGACGCGACTATGGCTACACCTTC. Full variable domain (outside the CDR3, taken from reference TRBV7-9 and TRBJ1-2): DTGVSQNPRHKITKRGQNVTFRCDPISEHNRLYWYRQTLGQGPEFLTYFQNEAQLEKSRLLSDRFSAERPKGSFSTLEIQRTEQGDSAMYLCASRTPGRDYGYTFGSGTRLTVV.

The V gene is TRBV14, the J gene TRBJ1-2; D is unresolved. Trimming shortened V by 3 bases and J by 4 bases, and 15 bases separated the two germline ends. Germline V lookup: CDR1 SGHDN, CDR2 FVKESK. The CDR3 runs to 15 residues. CDR3 residues: CASSHTTGVGYGYTF. The CDR3 nucleotides are TGTGCCAGCAGCCATACAACCGGGGTCGGCTATGGCTACACCTTC.

V is TRBV25-1 and J is TRBJ2-7; 7 positions match TRBD1. Germline loops: CDR1 MGHDK, CDR2 SYGVNS. The CDR3 contains 13 residues. With 4 bases clipped from V and 3 bases from J, the junction kept 3 bases outside the gene matches. This CDR3 reads CASSGDRLYEQYF. In DNA, the CDR3 is TGTGCCAGCAGTGGGGACAGACTCTACGAGCAGTACTTC.

The V and J genes are TRBV7-9 and TRBJ1-3; 8 positions agree with TRBD1. There are 12 residues in the CDR3. Looked up from germline, CDR1 is SEHNR and CDR2 is FQNEAQ (reference sequence). V shed 5 bases, J shed 9 bases, and the junction held 3 bases outside the gene matches. The CDR3 sequence is CASSGQGGTIYF. Here the CDR3 DNA reads TGTGCCAGCAGCGGACAGGGAGGCACCATATATTTT.